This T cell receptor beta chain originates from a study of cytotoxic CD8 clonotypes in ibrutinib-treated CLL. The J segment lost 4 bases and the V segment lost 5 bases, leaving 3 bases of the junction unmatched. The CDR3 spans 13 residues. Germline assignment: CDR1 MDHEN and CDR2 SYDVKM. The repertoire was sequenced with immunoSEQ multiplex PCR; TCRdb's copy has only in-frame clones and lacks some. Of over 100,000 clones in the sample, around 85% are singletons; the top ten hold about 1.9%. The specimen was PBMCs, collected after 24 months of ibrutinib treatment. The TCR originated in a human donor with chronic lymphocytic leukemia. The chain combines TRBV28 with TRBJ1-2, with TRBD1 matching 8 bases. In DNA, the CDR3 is TGTGCCAGCAGTCCAGGGGGCTCCTATGGCTACACCTTC. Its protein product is CASSPGGSYGYTF.